What follows is one TCR beta chain and its context. The data were obtained in a study of T cells expressing NK-cell markers. This CDR3 contains 16 residues. Germline V gene lookup returns CDR1 SGHAT and CDR2 FQNNGV. Reanalyzing the 5' RACE reads, TCRdb keeps one entry per CDR3 protein, without DNA. Its table records roughly 430,000 distinct CDR3 sequences. Sample: blood T cells: a sorted CD56 or NKG2C T cell subset, CD4+ or CD8+ T cells, or bulk PBMC T cells (not recorded which). The receptor comes from a woman aged 18-69 years in good health. The chain is built from TRBV11-2 and TRBJ2-5; the TCRdb D gene call, TRBD2, has no DNA to confirm it. The CDR3 reads CASSLTVAAGKETQYF.